One and the same sample provided the 14 T cell receptor beta chains below, sequenced in a study of Ad26.COV2.S vaccination and SARS-CoV-2 variants. The sample's treatment: approximately 18 received Ad26.COV2.S at low or high dose, single or two shots; about 5 received placebo; per-sample allocation not given. The study sampled participants on day 63 after the first vaccine or placebo injection. The data were produced by immunoSEQ multiplex PCR, yet TCRdb's version contains in-frame clones alone and is incomplete. The table shows about 680,000 clones, with roughly 90% occurring only once. The sequencing used peripheral blood, collected in a trial of Ad26.COV2.S vaccine versus placebo. The receptors were sampled from a person aged 18-60 years who received the Ad26.COV2.S COVID-19 vaccine or a placebo.

This chain joins TRBV19 and TRBJ1-2; 7 nucleotides agree with TRBD1. This CDR3 has 15 amino acids. CDR1 and CDR2 (germline): LNHDA, SQIVND (reference sequence). V dropped 4 bases and J dropped 1; count of bases not matched to a gene: 6. CDR3 loop: CASSTWTGDNYGYTF. CDR3 DNA: TGTGCCAGTAGTACCTGGACAGGAGATAACTATGGCTACACCTTC.

The V and J genes are TRBV3-1 (or the pseudogene TRBV3-2) and TRBJ2-1, with 9 bases aligning to TRBD1. The CDR3 totals 16 residues. In germline, CDR1 is LGHDT, CDR2 YNNKEL (reference sequence). V trimming: 1 base; J trimming: 9 bases; junction bases outside the gene matches: 10. Here the CDR3 DNA reads TGTGCCAGCAGCCAAGCCGGGACAGGGTCGCTAAGTGAGCAGTTCTTC. It yields the protein CASSQAGTGSLSEQFF.

The genes are TRBV7-9 and TRBJ2-1; 8 positions match TRBD2. Germline trimming cut 5 bases from V and 11 bases from J; bases unmatched to any gene: 14. There are 15 residues in the CDR3. CDR1 is SEHNR and CDR2 is FQNEAQ in the germline V gene (reference sequence). Here the CDR3 reads CASSPGLAHTLKQFF. The CDR3 DNA is TGTGCCAGCAGCCCCGGACTAGCCCACACATTAAAGCAGTTCTTC.

V is TRBV27 and J is TRBJ2-2; the D is unclear. This CDR3 contains 13 residues. Germline V lookup: CDR1 MNHEY, CDR2 SMNVEV (reference sequence). Trimming removed 3 bases from V and 6 bases from J, with 8 bases in between. The CDR3, as DNA: TGTGCCAGCAGTTTCTTACCGTCCGGGGAGCTGTTTTTT. Translated: CASSFLPSGELFF.

J is TRBJ1-1 and V is TRBV5-1; D is unresolved. This CDR3 contains 14 residues. The germline gives CDR1 SGHRS, CDR2 YFSETQ. V was trimmed by 3 bases and J by 7 bases, leaving 16 bases between them. The CDR3 DNA is TGCGCCAGCAGCTCGAATCGGTTGGCGGTTGAAGCTTTCTTT. Translating gives CASSSNRLAVEAFF.

This chain's CDR3 is CASSYSSVGRPTDTQYF. CDR3 nucleotide sequence: TGTGCCAGCAGTTACTCGAGCGTCGGCAGGCCCACAGATACGCAGTATTTT. The chain links TRBV6-2 or TRBV6-3 to TRBJ2-3, with D unresolved. Trimming removed 0 bases at V and 2 bases at J, with 15 bases between. Per germline, CDR1 MNHEY and CDR2 SVGEGT. The CDR3 runs to 17 residues.

Of note for this clone: This specimen includes other DNA sequences encoding the same CDR3. The chain carries TRBV27 and TRBJ2-1, with D perhaps given as TRBD1 or TRBD2 (5 bases each). The V end lost 3 bases, the J end lost 0 bases, and 9 bases lay between the germline ends. The CDR3 length is 15 residues. Germline V lookup: CDR1 MNHEY, CDR2 SMNVEV (reference sequence). The CDR3, as DNA: TGTGCCAGCAGTTTTGGGGGAAGCTCCTACAATGAGCAGTTCTTC. It specifies CASSFGGSSYNEQFF.

The CDR3 nucleotides read TGTGCCAGCAGCAAAGCTAGCGGGGGGACTCGAACCGGGGAGCTGTTTTTT. Translation gives CASSKASGGTRTGELFF. The gene calls are TRBV5-6 and TRBJ2-2; TRBD2 aligns across 11 bases. The J segment lost 5 bases and the V segment lost 4 bases, leaving 10 bases of the junction unmatched. Germline V lookup: CDR1 SGHDT, CDR2 YYEEEE. The CDR3 consists of 17 residues. Combining the CDR3 with reference TRBV5-6 and TRBJ2-2 gives the whole variable domain DAGVTQSPTHLIKTRGQQVTLRCSPKSGHDTVSWYQQALGQGPQFIFQYYEEEERQRGNFPDRFSGHQFPNYSSELNVNALLLGDSALYLCASSKASGGTRTGELFFGEGSRLTVL.

The J gene is TRBJ1-1, the V gene TRBV29-1; a possible D gene is TRBD1 (6 bases). Germline V gene sequence: CDR1 SQVTM, CDR2 ANQGSEA. Trimming removed 3 bases at V and 4 bases at J, with 15 bases between. This CDR3 comprises 14 residues. The CDR3 spells CSVERTGRVTEAFF. CDR3 bases: TGCAGCGTTGAGAGAACAGGGCGGGTCACTGAAGCTTTCTTT.

The gene calls are TRBV12-3 or TRBV12-4 and TRBJ2-5; no clear D. The CDR3 length is 13 residues. Trimming took 6 bases from V and 4 from J, leaving 12 bases between them. The CDR3 sequence: CASRPMSGETQYF. CDR3 sequence (DNA): TGTGCCAGCAGACCCATGTCCGGAGAGACCCAGTACTTC.

The chain combines TRBV14 with TRBJ2-1; the D gene is possibly TRBD1 (5 bases). The CDR3 contains 12 residues. Trimming took off 0 bases at V and 14 bases at J, with 11 bases between the two ends. The V gene's germline CDR1 is SGHDN and CDR2 FVKESK. DNA for the CDR3: TGTGCCAGCAGCCAAGATCAGGGCCGGGAGTTCTTC. Its translation is CASSQDQGREFF.

The rearrangement uses TRBV29-1 and TRBJ2-7; unclear D gene. The CDR3 runs 13 residues. Germline CDR1 is SQVTM and CDR2 is ANQGSEA. V was cut by 4 bases and J by 1 base, with 11 bases left in between. CDR3 bases: TGCAGCGTTGGGGCTTTCAGTTCCTACGAGCAGTACTTC. Translating it yields CSVGAFSSYEQYF.

Concerning this clone itself: The identical CDR3 is also encoded by other nucleotide sequences in the sample. The chain uses TRBV19 and TRBJ2-3; no clear D. The CDR3 has 11 amino acids. V shed 3 bases and J shed 6 bases, with 4 bases lying between them. The germline V gene encodes CDR1 LNHDA and CDR2 SQIVND (reference sequence). The CDR3 DNA reads as TGTGCCAGTAGTATTGGGGATACGCAGTATTTT. Translating gives CASSIGDTQYF.

V gene TRBV5-1 combines with J gene TRBJ2-5, with D perhaps assigned TRBD1 or TRBD2 (5 bases each). The CDR3 contains 14 residues. V was trimmed by 1 base and J by 4 bases, leaving 11 bases between them. Germline loops: CDR1 SGHRS, CDR2 YFSETQ. Here the CDR3 DNA reads TGCGCCAGCAGCTTGTCGGGGCAGGGAGAGACCCAGTACTTC. Its translation is CASSLSGQGETQYF.